Detailed here is one T cell receptor (beta chain). Antigen specificity is unknown. There are 14 residues in the CDR3. The germline V gene encodes CDR1 SGDLS and CDR2 YYNGEE. Template switching was used to attach UMIs, which incorporated a 6-nucleotide sample barcode. TCRdb reprocessed the 5' RACE reads and reports one entry per CDR3 protein, with no DNA. The sample has approximately 400,000 distinct CDR3 sequences. The source of the sample is a study of monozygotic twins with inflammatory bowel disease. Points from the study as a whole: Healthy twins showed more clonotype sharing with others than IBD patients, especially patients with disease activity.

This TCR came from a human donor with ulcerative colitis or Crohn's disease, or a healthy co-twin of an affected twin (not recorded which). The rearrangement joins TRBV9 to TRBJ1-4. The sequencing sample was made of blood. The CDR3 here is CASSGGTAGGKLFF.